The 26 T cell receptor beta chains below come from one sample, sequenced in a study of response to subunit inactivated influenza vaccine. TCRdb reprocessed the RT-PCR reads via MiXCR and lists one record per CDR3 protein. The sample lists 600,000 to 850,000 distinct CDR3 sequences, 13% to 15% occurring once. Specimen: PBMCs from blood, collected roughly 15 days before vaccination. The receptor set was obtained from a man aged 50 or older who received an inactivated influenza vaccine.

The sample holds a few counts of this clonotype. The chain combines TRBV6-2 or TRBV6-3 with TRBJ2-5; D gene uncertain. CDR1 MNHEY and CDR2 SVGEGT come from the germline V gene. The V end was cut by 8 bases, the J end by 4 bases, with 14 bases between. The CDR3 covers 13 residues. CDR3 nucleotide sequence: TGTGCCAGCGGGCCGATCCTCCGAGAGACCCAGTACTTC. Its translation: CASGPILRETQYF.

In its sample, this clonotype was seen a few times. The chain combines TRBV5-1 with TRBJ2-5; TRBD2 matches 9 bases. This CDR3 contains 14 residues. Per germline, CDR1 SGHRS and CDR2 YFSETQ. The junction had 8 bases not matched to a gene; V was cut back by 6 bases and J by 5 bases. CDR3 DNA sequence: TGCGCCAGCATTGCGGGAGGGCCCTCGGAGACCCAGTACTTC. Its protein product is CASIAGGPSETQYF.

This clonotype was detected a few times. The chain links TRBV15 to TRBJ2-1; 10 bases fit TRBD2. The junction had 9 bases not matched to a gene; V was cut back by 1 base and J by 6 bases. The CDR3 extends over 17 amino acids. The germline V gene encodes CDR1 LNHNV and CDR2 YYDKDF (reference sequence). CDR3 sequence: CATSRGFEREGSNEQFF. Written as DNA, the CDR3 is TGTGCCACCAGCAGAGGGTTCGAGCGGGAGGGATCCAATGAGCAGTTCTTC.

The table lists this clonotype with many counts. V is TRBV4-2 and J is TRBJ2-2; D is perhaps TRBD2 (5 bases). The V end lost 6 bases, the J end lost 5 bases, and 7 bases lay between the germline ends. Germline CDR1 is LGHNA and CDR2 is YNFKEQ. CDR3 size: 12 residues. The CDR3 nucleotides are TGTGCCAGCAGTCCGGGGACCGGGGAGCTGTTTTTT. Translating gives CASSPGTGELFF.

There are a few counts of this clonotype. The chain uses TRBV7-2 and TRBJ2-3, with 7 bases that match TRBD2. After removal of 5 bases from V and 0 bases from J, the junction contained 8 bases not matched to a gene. The germline V gene encodes CDR1 SGHTA and CDR2 FQGNSA. The CDR3 totals 16 residues. The DNA of the CDR3 is TGTGCCAGCAGCCAATTGACGGGGGGAAGCACAGATACGCAGTATTTT. Protein product: CASSQLTGGSTDTQYF. The whole variable domain, remainder taken from reference TRBV7-2 and TRBJ2-3, is GAGVSQSPSNKVTEKGKDVELRCDPISGHTALYWYRQSLGQGLEFLIYFQGNSAPDKSGLPSDRFSAERTGGSVSTLTIQRTQQEDSAVYLCASSQLTGGSTDTQYFGPGTRLTVL.

The chain employs TRBV30 and TRBJ1-6; D is ambiguous. The V and J ends lost 3 bases and 5 bases respectively, with 8 bases between them. The CDR3 extends over 13 amino acids. CDR1 is GTSNPN, CDR2 SVGIG, per germline (reference sequence). CDR3: CAWSVLNNSPLHF. The CDR3 DNA reads TGTGCCTGGAGCGTTCTAAATAATTCACCCCTCCACTTT. Together with reference TRBV30 and TRBJ1-6, the CDR3 gives the full variable domain: SQTIHQWPATLVQPVGSPLSLECTVEGTSNPNLYWYRQAAGRGLQLLFYSVGIGQISSEVPQNLSASRPQDRQFILSSKKLLLSDSGFYLCAWSVLNNSPLHFGNGTRLTVT.

Many counts were recorded for this clonotype. The gene calls are TRBV20-1 and TRBJ2-3; D unresolved. CDR3 size: 12 residues. Germline loops: CDR1 DFQATT, CDR2 SNEGSKA (reference sequence). V lost 5 bases to trimming and J lost 6 bases, with 12 bases between them. The CDR3 protein is CSACQTADTQYF. CDR3 coding DNA: TGCAGTGCTTGCCAGACGGCGGATACGCAGTATTTT.

This clonotype was observed many times. The chain has TRBV11-1 and TRBJ1-5; TRBD1 matches 7 bases. Germline CDR1 reads SGHAT; CDR2 reads FQDESV (reference sequence). The CDR3 is made up of 16 amino acids. Trimming at V came to 2 bases and at J to 1 base, leaving 5 bases not matched to a gene. The CDR3 DNA follows: TGTGCCAGCAGCTTACCGCCGGGACAGAGCAATCAGCCCCAGCATTTT. It translates to CASSLPPGQSNQPQHF.

This clonotype has a handful of counts. This chain links TRBV6-2 or TRBV6-3 with TRBJ1-5; D gene ambiguous. Trimming took off 6 bases at V and 1 base at J, with 16 bases between the two ends. The CDR3 is 16 residues long. Looked up from germline, CDR1 is MNHEY and CDR2 is SVGEGT. CDR3 loop: CASSDTSSKSNQPQHF. DNA for the CDR3: TGTGCCAGCAGCGATACCTCATCGAAGAGCAATCAGCCCCAGCATTTT.

At least ten counts were recorded for this clonotype. In DNA, the CDR3 is TGTGCCAGTAGTCCTTGGACAGGGGAAGGGCCCCAGCATTTT. It encodes CASSPWTGEGPQHF. The chain has TRBV19 and TRBJ1-5; 9 positions match TRBD1. Germline V gene lookup returns CDR1 LNHDA and CDR2 SQIVND (reference sequence). The CDR3 is 14 amino acids. Trimming took 5 bases from V and 9 from J; bases not matched to a gene: 8.

V is TRBV20-1 and J is TRBJ2-7, with D unresolved. The ends were cut back, 1 base at V and 0 bases at J, with 10 bases in the middle. The CDR3 is 14 amino acids. Germline V gives CDR1 DFQATT, CDR2 SNEGSKA (reference sequence). CDR3: CSARGRLRSYEQYF. The CDR3 DNA reads as TGCAGTGCTAGAGGACGGCTCCGCTCCTACGAGCAGTACTTC.

This clonotype was counted ten times or more. The chain carries TRBV6-1 and TRBJ2-1; perhaps TRBD2 as D (6 bases). V was trimmed by 6 bases and J by 0 bases, leaving 9 bases between them. The CDR3 runs 14 residues. Germline V gives CDR1 MNHNS, CDR2 SASEGT. CDR3 loop: CASSRGSSYNEQFF. The CDR3 bases are TGTGCCAGCAGCCGGGGGAGCTCCTACAATGAGCAGTTCTTC.

This clonotype was counted between two and nine times. The chain joins TRBV9 to TRBJ1-3; D may be TRBD1 (5 bases). Germline V gives CDR1 SGDLS, CDR2 YYNGEE. Trimming removed 2 bases at V and 0 bases at J, with 9 bases between. This CDR3 is 15 amino acids long. CDR3 DNA sequence: TGTGCCAGCAGCGTTCAGGGTCTCTCTGGAAACACCATATATTTT. The encoded protein is CASSVQGLSGNTIYF.

This clonotype was seen more than once but under ten times. The chain has TRBV20-1 and TRBJ1-5; 8 bases fit TRBD1. CDR3 length: 16 residues. From germline, CDR1 is DFQATT and CDR2 SNEGSKA (reference sequence). With 1 base clipped from V and 4 bases from J, the junction kept 9 bases outside the gene matches. CDR3 amino acids: CSARATGTGTNQPQHF. In DNA, the CDR3 is TGCAGTGCTAGAGCTACCGGGACAGGAACAAATCAGCCCCAGCATTTT.

This clonotype was found a few times. For the CDR3, the DNA is TGTGCCAGCAGCTTAGCGGGTCAGGGAGGCAACGAGCAGTACTTC. It specifies CASSLAGQGGNEQYF. V gene TRBV7-2 combines with J gene TRBJ2-7, with D maybe TRBD2 (6 bases). CDR1 is SGHTA, CDR2 FQGNSA, per germline. This CDR3 has 15 amino acids. V gave up 0 bases and J gave up 5 bases, with 14 bases separating them.

This clonotype was detected only a few times. The chain couples TRBV24-1 to TRBJ2-1; a possible D gene is TRBD2 (5 bases). Germline V gene sequence: CDR1 KGHDR, CDR2 SFDVKD. The V gene lost 3 bases and the J gene lost 8 bases, with 13 bases spanning the gap. The CDR3 is 14 residues long. CDR3 residues: CATSDTGSVYEQFF. In DNA form, the CDR3 reads TGTGCCACCAGTGATACGGGATCTGTCTATGAGCAGTTCTTC.

The chain recombines TRBV12-3 or TRBV12-4 with TRBJ2-5; the D gene could be TRBD1 or TRBD2 (5 bases each). V dropped 1 base and J dropped 2 bases, with 11 bases sitting between them. The CDR3 contains 15 residues. The CDR3 coding sequence is TGTGCCAGCAGTTTAGTTCAGGGAGCTCAAGAGACCCAGTACTTC. This gives the protein CASSLVQGAQETQYF.

J is TRBJ2-3 and V is TRBV9; D is unresolved. V was pared by 4 bases and J by 0 bases, with 12 bases between. CDR1 and CDR2 from the germline V gene are SGDLS and YYNGEE. This CDR3 is 15 amino acids long. The CDR3 loop reads CASSSQAHSTDTQYF. CDR3 nucleotides: TGTGCCAGCAGCTCTCAGGCCCACAGCACAGATACGCAGTATTTT.

This clonotype was recorded a few times. J is TRBJ2-7 and V is TRBV28; 7 nucleotides match TRBD1. This CDR3 is 14 amino acids long. V lost 6 bases and J lost 5; bases outside the gene matches: 10. The germline V gene encodes CDR1 MDHEN and CDR2 SYDVKM. CDR3 residues: CASRKQGRLHEQYF. In DNA, the CDR3 is TGTGCCAGCAGGAAACAGGGGCGGCTGCACGAGCAGTACTTC.

This clonotype was seen only a few times. The chain joins TRBV7-2 to TRBJ1-1; perhaps TRBD1 as D (5 bases). The CDR3 has 12 amino acids. Germline V gene data show CDR1 as SGHTA and CDR2 as FQGNSA. Trimming shortened V by 5 bases and J by 6 bases, and 10 bases separated the two germline ends. CDR3 protein: CASSPGWAEAFF. The CDR3 nucleotides read TGTGCCAGCAGCCCAGGGTGGGCTGAAGCTTTCTTT.

Only a few counts were recorded for this clonotype. V and J are TRBV4-3 and TRBJ1-6; 7 nucleotides agree with TRBD1. In germline, CDR1 is LGHNA, CDR2 YSLEER. This CDR3 is 15 amino acids long. The trim removed 3 bases at V and 7 bases at J, leaving 6 bases unmatched. CDR3 nucleotide sequence: TGCGCCAGCAGCCAGTCCGTGGGACAGAATTCACCCCTCCACTTT. This gives the protein CASSQSVGQNSPLHF.

There are a few counts of this clonotype. The chain joins TRBV15 to TRBJ2-3; 7 bases line up with TRBD1. The junction had 7 bases not matched to a gene; V was cut back by 1 base and J by 3 bases. The CDR3 runs 16 residues. Germline-derived CDR1 and CDR2 are LNHNV and YYDKDF (reference sequence). The CDR3: CATSRGQGTVTDTQYF. CDR3 sequence (DNA): TGTGCCACCAGCAGAGGACAGGGAACGGTAACAGATACGCAGTATTTT. The full variable domain, in which reference TRBV15 and TRBJ2-3 provide the parts outside the CDR3, is DAMVIQNPRYQVTQFGKPVTLSCSQTLNHNVMYWYQQKSSQAPKLLFHYYDKDFNNEADTPDNFQSRRPNTSFCFLDIRSPGLGDTAMYLCATSRGQGTVTDTQYFGPGTRLTVL.

The sample holds many counts of this clonotype. The chain is built from TRBV29-1 and TRBJ1-5; D not resolved. CDR3 length: 12 amino acids. Germline V gives CDR1 SQVTM, CDR2 ANQGSEA. Trimming pared 7 bases from V and 3 bases from J, leaving 10 bases between. The CDR3 here is CSASGYNQPQHF. CDR3 nucleotide sequence: TGCAGCGCCAGCGGATACAATCAGCCCCAGCATTTT.

The CDR3 coding sequence is TGTGCCAGCAGCTTCACAGCGGGGTCCCCAGTGGCCCAGTACTTC. Protein: CASSFTAGSPVAQYF. The rearrangement joins TRBV11-2 to TRBJ2-5; 7 bases line up with TRBD2. Germline V gene lookup returns CDR1 SGHAT and CDR2 FQNNGV. The CDR3 covers 15 residues. J gave up 9 bases and V 3 bases, and 13 bases lay outside the gene matches.

In this sample, this clonotype turned up a few times. The genes are TRBV20-1 and TRBJ2-1; D perhaps matches TRBD2 (8 bases). In germline, CDR1 is DFQATT, CDR2 SNEGSKA (reference sequence). The V and J ends lost 3 bases and 6 bases respectively, with 18 bases between them. This CDR3 contains 15 residues. CDR3 sequence: CSASEGAGGLNEQFF. In DNA form, the CDR3 reads TGCAGTGCTAGCGAGGGGGCGGGGGGTCTCAATGAGCAGTTCTTC.

The gene calls are TRBV7-8 and TRBJ2-7; D is perhaps TRBD2 (6 bases). This CDR3 spans 13 amino acids. Trimming took 4 bases from V and 5 from J, leaving 12 bases between them. CDR1 and CDR2 from the germline V gene are SGHVS and FQNEAQ. CDR3 nucleotide sequence: TGTGCCAGCAGCTCCGGGGAGGTCCACGAGCAGTACTTC. Translating gives CASSSGEVHEQYF.